Listed here are 14 T cell receptor beta chains from one sample, sequenced in a study of beta chain features in type 1 diabetes. Reverse transcription of all isolated RNA meant that expressed TCRB transcripts were sequenced. Using immunoSEQ multiplex PCR, the repertoire was profiled, and TCRdb retains in-frame clones only, with some absent. The sample has roughly 500,000 clones, around 28% seen once. Sequencing was carried out using naive CD4+ T cells from blood. The receptors were sampled from a man younger than 35 in good health.

This sequence joins TRBV25-1 and TRBJ1-3; TRBD1 might be the D (5 bases). Germline lookup yields CDR1 MGHDK and CDR2 SYGVNS. Deletions cut 3 bases from V and 2 bases from J, with 8 bases between. The CDR3 totals 14 residues. The CDR3 region is CASSDREAGNTIYF. The DNA of the CDR3 is TGTGCCAGCAGTGACAGGGAGGCTGGAAACACCATATATTTT.

Only a few counts were recorded for this clone. V usage is TRBV29-1 and J usage is TRBJ2-3; the D gene could be TRBD1 or TRBD2 (6 bases each). The CDR3 loop spans 14 amino acids. The V and J ends lost 5 bases and 6 bases respectively, with 18 bases between them. Looked up from germline, CDR1 is SQVTM and CDR2 is ANQGSEA. The chain's CDR3 is CSVKRTPGADTQYF. Written as DNA, the CDR3 is TGCAGCGTTAAGAGGACGCCGGGGGCCGATACGCAGTATTTT.

This clone has just a few counts. The rearrangement uses TRBV19 and TRBJ1-2; 7 bases match TRBD1. This CDR3 has 13 amino acids. J lost 3 bases, V lost 6 bases, and 4 bases had no gene match. Per the germline V gene, CDR1 is LNHDA and CDR2 is SQIVND (reference sequence). DNA for the CDR3: TGTGCCAGTAGGTCACAGGGGCACTATGGCTACACCTTC. This encodes CASRSQGHYGYTF. Based on the CDR3 plus reference TRBV19 and TRBJ1-2, the full variable domain is DGGITQSPKYLFRKEGQNVTLSCEQNLNHDAMYWYRQDPGQGLRLIYYSQIVNDFQKGDIAEGYSVSREKKESFPLTVTSAQKNPTAFYLCASRSQGHYGYTFGSGTRLTVV.

The rearrangement links TRBV18 to TRBJ2-3; 7 bases map to TRBD1. The CDR3 extends over 17 amino acids. Germline values: CDR1 KGHSH, CDR2 LQKENI. The V segment lost 2 bases and the J segment 6 bases; nucleotides outside the gene matches: 14. CDR3 DNA: TGTGCCAGCTCACCAGTTTCCGGGACAGTAATTATGGATACGCAGTATTTT. It specifies CASSPVSGTVIMDTQYF. Variable domain in full (rest from reference TRBV18 and TRBJ2-3): NAGVMQNPRHLVRRRGQEARLRCSPMKGHSHVYWYRQLPEEGLKFMVYLQKENIIDESGMPKERFSAEFPKEGPSILRIQQVVRGDSAAYFCASSPVSGTVIMDTQYFGPGTRLTVL.

This clone came up a few times. The V and J genes are TRBV28 and TRBJ1-4; 12 bases align to TRBD1. Germline lookup yields CDR1 MDHEN and CDR2 SYDVKM. CDR3 length equals 14 residues. The V gene end was trimmed by 4 bases and the J gene end by 8 bases; junction bases not matched to a gene: 2. The CDR3: CASSSGTGGEKLFF. The DNA of the CDR3 is TGTGCCAGCAGTTCGGGGACAGGGGGCGAAAAACTGTTTTTT.

The chain carries TRBV10-3 and TRBJ2-7; 11 bases agree with TRBD1. Germline loops: CDR1 ENHRY, CDR2 SYGVKD. V gave up 3 bases and J gave up 1 base; unmatched junction bases: 2. This CDR3 spans 15 amino acids. CDR3 nucleotide sequence: TGTGCCATCAGTGAATGGGACAGGGGGTCCTACGAGCAGTACTTC. It encodes CAISEWDRGSYEQYF.

V usage is TRBV12-5 and J usage is TRBJ2-3, with D perhaps TRBD2 (5 bases). The CDR3 runs 17 residues. Germline V gene sequence: CDR1 LGHNT, CDR2 FRNRAP. Between the trimmed V and J ends, which lost 2 bases and 2 bases, there was a span of 17 bases. The chain's CDR3 is CASGLTLAGILTDTQYF. CDR3 coding DNA: TGTGCTAGTGGTTTGACCCTCGCCGGGATCCTCACAGATACGCAGTATTTT.

The chain uses TRBV4-3 and TRBJ2-1; D unresolved. Trimming left V 0 bases short and J 5 bases short, with 11 bases between. Germline-derived CDR1 and CDR2 are LGHNA and YSLEER. The CDR3 is made up of 15 amino acids. CDR3 nucleotide sequence: TGCGCCAGCAGCCAAGATATGGCAGAGAACAATGAGCAGTTCTTC. This gives the protein CASSQDMAENNEQFF.

The chain joins TRBV5-1 to TRBJ2-6; D may be TRBD1 (5 bases). This CDR3 is built from 14 residues. V lost 4 bases and J 3 bases, leaving 8 bases between the germline ends. Germline values: CDR1 SGHRS, CDR2 YFSETQ. CDR3 nucleotide sequence: TGCGCCAGCAGCCTAGGGGTTGGGGCCAACGTCCTGACTTTC. The encoded protein is CASSLGVGANVLTF.

This clone was seen a single time. The sample has other DNA sequences that encode this CDR3 too. The genes are TRBV28 and TRBJ2-1; D uncertain. V lost 2 bases, J lost 5 bases, and 1 base lay in between. CDR1 and CDR2 (germline): MDHEN, SYDVKM. CDR3 length: 11 residues. CDR3 sequence reads: CASSLNNEQFF. CDR3 bases: TGTGCCAGCAGTTTAAACAATGAGCAGTTCTTC.

This clone was found a few times. The chain is built from TRBV18 and TRBJ2-5; D remains ambiguous. The germline V and J ends were trimmed by 0 bases and 5 bases, with 10 bases remaining between them. The CDR3 consists of 14 residues. The germline gives CDR1 KGHSH, CDR2 LQKENI. CDR3 loop: CASSPPAEWETQYF. The DNA of the CDR3 is TGTGCCAGCTCACCACCGGCCGAATGGGAGACCCAGTACTTC.

This chain uses TRBV4-1 with TRBJ2-3; 11 bases map to TRBD2. Germline V CDR1 and CDR2: MGHRA, YSYEKL. This CDR3 region has 17 residues. V shed 2 bases, J shed 0 bases, and the junction held 4 bases outside the gene matches. CDR3: CASSQPRLAGSTDTQYF. CDR3 sequence (DNA): TGCGCCAGCAGCCAACCAAGACTAGCGGGGAGCACAGATACGCAGTATTTT.

The rearrangement uses TRBV30 and TRBJ2-7, with no clear D. Germline-derived CDR1 and CDR2 are GTSNPN and SVGIG (reference sequence). Between the trimmed V and J ends, which lost 4 bases and 3 bases, there was a span of 16 bases. The CDR3 spans 14 residues. CDR3 coding DNA: TGTGCCTGGACCCACCAGGTGGGAAACTACGAGCAGTACTTC. This sequence encodes CAWTHQVGNYEQYF.

In its sample, this clone was seen a few times. The V gene is TRBV19, the J gene TRBJ2-7; weak D call: TRBD1 (5 bases). The CDR3 is 14 residues long. Trimming shortened V by 5 bases and J by 4 bases, and 15 bases separated the two germline ends. Germline V gene data show CDR1 as LNHDA and CDR2 as SQIVND (reference sequence). The CDR3 region is CASSVTTGLYEQYF. Here the CDR3 DNA reads TGTGCCAGTAGTGTAACTACAGGATTGTACGAGCAGTACTTC.